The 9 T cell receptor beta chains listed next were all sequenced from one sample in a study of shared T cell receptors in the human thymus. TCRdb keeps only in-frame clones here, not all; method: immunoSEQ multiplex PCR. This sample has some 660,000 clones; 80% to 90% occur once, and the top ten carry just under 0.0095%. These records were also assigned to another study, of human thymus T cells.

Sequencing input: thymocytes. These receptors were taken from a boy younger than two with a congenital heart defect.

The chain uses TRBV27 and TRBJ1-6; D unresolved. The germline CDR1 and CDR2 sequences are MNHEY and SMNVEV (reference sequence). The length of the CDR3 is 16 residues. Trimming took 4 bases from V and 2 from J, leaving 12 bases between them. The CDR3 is CASSSSEVTYNSPLHF. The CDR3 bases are TGTGCCAGCAGTTCGTCAGAAGTGACCTATAATTCACCCCTCCACTTT.

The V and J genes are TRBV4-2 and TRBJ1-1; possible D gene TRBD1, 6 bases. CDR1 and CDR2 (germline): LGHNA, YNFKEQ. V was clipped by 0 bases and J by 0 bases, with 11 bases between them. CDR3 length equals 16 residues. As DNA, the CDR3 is TGTGCCAGCAGCCAAGATAGTCAGGGGTTGAACACTGAAGCTTTCTTT. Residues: CASSQDSQGLNTEAFF.

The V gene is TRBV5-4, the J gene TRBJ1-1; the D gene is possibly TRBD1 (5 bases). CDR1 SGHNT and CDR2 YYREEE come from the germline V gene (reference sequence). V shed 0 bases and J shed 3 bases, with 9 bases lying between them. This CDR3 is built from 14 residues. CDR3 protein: CASSLGGDHTEAFF. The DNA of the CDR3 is TGTGCCAGCAGCTTGGGGGGGGATCACACTGAAGCTTTCTTT.

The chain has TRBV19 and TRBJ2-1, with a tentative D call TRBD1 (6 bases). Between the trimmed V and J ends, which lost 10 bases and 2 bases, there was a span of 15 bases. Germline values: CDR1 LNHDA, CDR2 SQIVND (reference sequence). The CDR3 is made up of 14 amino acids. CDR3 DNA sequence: TGTGCCACCAGGGGTAGACGTCCCTACAATGAGCAGTTCTTC. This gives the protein CATRGRRPYNEQFF. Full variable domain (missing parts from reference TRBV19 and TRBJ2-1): DGGITQSPKYLFRKEGQNVTLSCEQNLNHDAMYWYRQDPGQGLRLIYYSQIVNDFQKGDIAEGYSVSREKKESFPLTVTSAQKNPTAFYLCATRGRRPYNEQFFGPGTRLTVL.

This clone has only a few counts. The CDR3 DNA reads TGCGCCAGCGTACTAGCGAACACCGGGGAGCTGTTTTTT. The encoded protein is CASVLANTGELFF. The V and J genes are TRBV10-2 and TRBJ2-2; D perhaps matches TRBD2 (5 bases). V lost 8 bases and J lost 0, with 7 bases in between. CDR3 length: 13 residues. In germline, CDR1 is WSHSY, CDR2 SAAADI.

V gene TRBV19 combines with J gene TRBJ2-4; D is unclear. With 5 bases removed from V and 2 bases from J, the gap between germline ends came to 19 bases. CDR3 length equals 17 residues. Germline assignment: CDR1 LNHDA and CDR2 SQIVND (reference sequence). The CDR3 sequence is CASSPVTLGLTKNIQYF. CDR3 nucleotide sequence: TGTGCCAGTAGTCCGGTCACTCTGGGCTTGACCAAAAACATTCAGTACTTC.

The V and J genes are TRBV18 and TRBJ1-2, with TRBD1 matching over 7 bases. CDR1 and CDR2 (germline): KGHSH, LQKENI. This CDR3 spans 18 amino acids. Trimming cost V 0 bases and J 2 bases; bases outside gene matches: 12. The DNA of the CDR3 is TGTGCCAGCTCACCACCTCCCCCACCTTGGACAGGAAACTATGGCTACACCTTC. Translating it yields CASSPPPPPWTGNYGYTF.

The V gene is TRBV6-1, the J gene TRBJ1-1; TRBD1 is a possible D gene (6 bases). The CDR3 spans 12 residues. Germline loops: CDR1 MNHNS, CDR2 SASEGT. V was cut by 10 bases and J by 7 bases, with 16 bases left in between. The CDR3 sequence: CATQGGTGEAFF. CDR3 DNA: TGTGCCACCCAAGGGGGAACGGGTGAAGCTTTCTTT.

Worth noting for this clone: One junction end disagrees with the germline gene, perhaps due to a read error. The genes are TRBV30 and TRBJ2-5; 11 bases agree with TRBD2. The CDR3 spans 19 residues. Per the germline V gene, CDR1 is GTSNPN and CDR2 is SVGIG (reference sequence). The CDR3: CVWISRSGRLAGKQETQYF. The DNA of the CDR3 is TGTGTCTGGATTAGCAGGTCGGGGCGACTAGCGGGAAAACAAGAGACCCAGTACTTC.